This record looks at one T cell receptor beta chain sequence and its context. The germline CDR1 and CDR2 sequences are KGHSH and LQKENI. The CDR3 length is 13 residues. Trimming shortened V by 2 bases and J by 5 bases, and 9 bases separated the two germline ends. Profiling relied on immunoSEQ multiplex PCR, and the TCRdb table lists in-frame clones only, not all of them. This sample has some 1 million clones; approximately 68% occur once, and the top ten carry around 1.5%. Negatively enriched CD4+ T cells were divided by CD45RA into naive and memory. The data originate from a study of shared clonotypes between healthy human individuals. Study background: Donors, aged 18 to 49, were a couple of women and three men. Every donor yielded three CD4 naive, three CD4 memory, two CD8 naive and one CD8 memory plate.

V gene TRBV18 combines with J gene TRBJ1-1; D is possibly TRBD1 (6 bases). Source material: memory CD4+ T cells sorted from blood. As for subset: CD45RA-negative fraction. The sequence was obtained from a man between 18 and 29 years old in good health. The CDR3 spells CASSPGRGTEAFF. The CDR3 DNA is TGTGCCAGCTCACCAGGAAGGGGGACTGAAGCTTTCTTT.